The entry that follows covers one T cell receptor (beta chain) sequence. Germline CDR1 reads SGHNT; CDR2 reads YYREEE (reference sequence). The V gene lost 1 base and the J gene lost 4 bases, with 17 bases spanning the gap. This CDR3 has 16 residues. Original methodology: By means of reference gene primer amplification, nucleated cell counts were estimated. Using immunoSEQ multiplex PCR, the repertoire was profiled, and TCRdb retains in-frame clones only, with some absent. D and trimming come from the DNA, and the V and J calls and clone size come from that table. The table lists about 80,000 clones, around 76% of them singletons. This sample was included in a study of blood T cell repertoires in COVID-19. Study-level background: Sample material is recorded as cDNA or gDNA derived from T cells, B-cell-depleted T cells, or PBMCs.

The sample comprised peripheral blood. The clonotype was recovered from a human donor in a cohort sampled during active COVID-19. The chain combines TRBV5-4 with TRBJ1-1; perhaps TRBD1 as D (5 bases). The CDR3 region is CASSLWGSPLGTEAFF. The CDR3 DNA follows: TGTGCCAGCAGCTTGTGGGGCAGCCCCTTGGGCACTGAAGCTTTCTTT.